The 12 T cell receptor beta chains below all came from one sample that was sequenced in a study of cytomegalovirus exposure and HLA in healthy donors. PCR employed 60 Vbeta and 13 Jbeta primers. Here immunoSEQ multiplex PCR was the method, and the copy in TCRdb shows in-frame clones only, minus some. The sample carries about 140,000 clones, roughly 78% recorded once. Source material: PBMCs. These receptors originate from a man between 18 and 35 years old in good health and CMV-seropositive.

The chain combines TRBV28 with TRBJ1-5; D not certain. The germline V and J ends were trimmed by 5 bases and 5 bases, with 4 bases remaining between them. CDR3 length: 11 amino acids. The germline CDR1 and CDR2 sequences are MDHEN and SYDVKM. The DNA for the CDR3 is TGTGCCAGCAGTATCGATCAGCCCCAGCATTTT. Protein: CASSIDQPQHF.

This clone has just one count. The gene calls are TRBV6-4 and TRBJ2-3; 10 nucleotides align to TRBD2. Per germline, CDR1 MRHNA and CDR2 SNTAGT. After removal of 0 bases from V and 2 bases from J, the junction contained 5 bases not matched to a gene. This CDR3 spans 17 amino acids. The CDR3 is CASSDSVAGGFTDTQYF. CDR3 DNA: TGTGCCAGCAGTGACTCGGTAGCGGGAGGTTTCACAGATACGCAGTATTTT.

This chain joins TRBV5-1 and TRBJ2-1; D might be TRBD1 (5 bases). Trimming pared 0 bases from V and 1 base from J, leaving 11 bases between. The CDR3 loop spans 16 amino acids. Germline-derived CDR1 and CDR2 are SGHRS and YFSETQ. DNA for the CDR3: TGCGCCAGCAGCTTGGGTGTCCAGGGTTCCTACAATGAGCAGTTCTTC. Translating gives CASSLGVQGSYNEQFF.

This chain links TRBV25-1 with TRBJ1-4; 7 bases are shared with TRBD1. Trimming removed 6 bases from V and 6 bases from J; junction bases left unmatched: 4. This CDR3 comprises 13 residues. The germline gives CDR1 MGHDK, CDR2 SYGVNS. CDR3 protein: CASRRQGYEKLFF. For the CDR3, the DNA is TGTGCCAGCAGGAGACAGGGTTATGAAAAACTGTTTTTT.

The chain carries TRBV28 and TRBJ1-5; 11 bases are shared with TRBD1. The CDR3 extends over 16 amino acids. Germline CDR1 is MDHEN and CDR2 is SYDVKM. V shed 2 bases and J 5 bases; nucleotides not matched to a gene: 5. The CDR3 region is CASSLEDRGLDQPQHF. The CDR3 DNA reads TGTGCCAGCAGTTTAGAGGACAGGGGGCTGGATCAGCCCCAGCATTTT.

J is TRBJ1-1 and V is TRBV18; D not resolved. Trimming cost V 3 bases and J 2 bases, with 7 bases left between them. This CDR3 has 13 residues. The germline CDR1 and CDR2 sequences are KGHSH and LQKENI. The CDR3 DNA reads as TGTGCCAGCTCACCTTCAGAAAACACTGAAGCTTTCTTT. It translates to CASSPSENTEAFF.

This clone appeared once. The chain carries TRBV5-6 and TRBJ1-6, with D tentatively TRBD1 (6 bases). With 6 bases removed from V and 9 bases from J, the gap between germline ends came to 19 bases. The CDR3 spans 15 residues. In germline, CDR1 is SGHDT, CDR2 YYEEEE. CDR3: CASTIRYSRGSPLHF. DNA for the CDR3: TGTGCCAGCACCATTCGCTATTCCAGGGGTTCACCCCTCCACTTT.

The gene calls are TRBV4-1 and TRBJ2-7; D may be TRBD2 (7 bases). Trimming took off 1 base at V and 5 bases at J, with 15 bases between the two ends. The CDR3 runs to 15 residues. Germline values: CDR1 MGHRA, CDR2 YSYEKL. The CDR3 region is CASSQVGGLLNEQYF. The CDR3 nucleotides are TGCGCCAGCAGCCAAGTAGGGGGACTATTGAACGAGCAGTACTTC.

The sample holds one count of this clone. The chain employs TRBV6-1 and TRBJ1-2; 8 positions agree with TRBD1. Germline V gene data show CDR1 as MNHNS and CDR2 as SASEGT. The V segment lost 1 base and the J segment 4 bases; nucleotides outside the gene matches: 5. CDR3 size: 15 residues. The CDR3 DNA sequence: TGTGCCAGCAGTGAAGGACAGGGGATTTCCTATGGCTACACCTTC. Amino acid sequence: CASSEGQGISYGYTF.

This chain links TRBV6-1 with TRBJ2-2; 11 positions agree with TRBD2. V lost 0 bases and J lost 7; bases outside the gene matches: 10. The CDR3 totals 18 residues. Germline CDR1 and CDR2: MNHNS and SASEGT. DNA for the CDR3: TGTGCCAGCAGTGAAGCCCCGGCGTTACTAGCGGGGGACGGGGAGCTGTTTTTT. It codes for CASSEAPALLAGDGELFF.

This chain's CDR3 is CSVAPGQGAFFAYEQYF. CDR3 bases: TGCAGCGTTGCTCCGGGACAGGGGGCATTTTTCGCCTACGAGCAGTACTTC. This chain links TRBV29-1 with TRBJ2-5; 12 positions agree with TRBD1. With the DNA end fitting TRBJ2-7 better, the J assignment may be wrong. Looked up from germline, CDR1 is SQVTM and CDR2 is ANQGSEA. CDR3 size: 17 residues.

The chain uses TRBV4-1 and TRBJ1-3; possibly TRBD1 for D (5 bases). The CDR3 is 16 amino acids. Trimming removed 0 bases at V and 0 bases at J, with 9 bases between. Germline CDR1 is MGHRA and CDR2 is YSYEKL. In nucleotides, the CDR3 is TGCGCCAGCAGCCAAGATAAGGGGCACTCTGGAAACACCATATATTTT. Translation gives CASSQDKGHSGNTIYF.